This T cell receptor beta chain was sequenced for a study of OX40 agonist ivuxolimab in advanced cancers. Overall study: Having had anti-PD-1, anti-PD-L1 or anti-CTLA-4 therapy before was allowed, and about 40% had some.

Findings and limits, study-wide: There was clonal expansion of CD4+ and CD8+ blood T cells by week 6 at 0.1 to 3.0 mg/kg.

Regarding this clone: Its antigen is not identified.

Measured with immunoSEQ multiplex PCR; TCRdb has only the in-frame clones, and not every one. In the table there are under 100,000 clones, around 92% of which are singletons. The sequencing used CD4+ or CD8+ T cells sorted from blood, collected in a trial of the OX40 agonist ivuxolimab. This receptor was identified in an adult with an advanced solid tumor such as melanoma, head and neck, liver or kidney cancer.

The CDR3 sequence: CASNIAGNEKLFF. The CDR3 DNA follows: TGTGCCAGCAATATTGCAGGGAATGAAAAACTGTTTTTT. V usage is TRBV2 and J usage is TRBJ1-4, with a weak D call TRBD1 (5 bases). The CDR3 length is 13 residues. The V gene's germline CDR1 is SNHLY and CDR2 FYNNEI. With 7 bases removed from V and 5 bases from J, the gap between germline ends came to 11 bases.